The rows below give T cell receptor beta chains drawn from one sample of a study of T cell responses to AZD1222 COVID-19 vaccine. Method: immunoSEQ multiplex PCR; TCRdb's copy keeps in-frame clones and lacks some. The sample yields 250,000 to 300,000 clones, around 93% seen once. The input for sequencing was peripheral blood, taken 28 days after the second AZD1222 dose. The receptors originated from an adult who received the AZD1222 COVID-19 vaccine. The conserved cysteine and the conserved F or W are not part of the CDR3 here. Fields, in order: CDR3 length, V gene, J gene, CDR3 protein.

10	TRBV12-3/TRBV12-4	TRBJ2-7	ASSLPSYEQY
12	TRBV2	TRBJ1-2	ASRVQQEYDGYT
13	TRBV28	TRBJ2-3	ASSSSGADTDTQY
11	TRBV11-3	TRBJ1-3	ASSLGYGNTIY
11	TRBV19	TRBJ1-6	ASSIGPTSPLH
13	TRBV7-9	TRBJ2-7	ASSSSGLAGDEQY
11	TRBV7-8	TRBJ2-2	ASSLLGGRELF
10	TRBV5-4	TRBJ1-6	ASSLQDSPLH
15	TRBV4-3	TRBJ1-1	ASSQDLRGGFWAEAF
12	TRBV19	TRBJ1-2	ASRPGEGDYGYT
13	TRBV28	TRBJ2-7	ASSSRDRGLYEQY
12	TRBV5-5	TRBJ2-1	ASSHWDGGNEQF
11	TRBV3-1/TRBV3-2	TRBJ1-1	ASSLRRGTEAF
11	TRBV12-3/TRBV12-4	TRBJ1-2	ASSFRGPGGYT
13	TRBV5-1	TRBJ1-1	ASSWDGHMNTEAF
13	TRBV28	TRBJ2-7	ASSFGGTTSYEQY
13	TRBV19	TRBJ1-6	ASSIRQGRNSPLH
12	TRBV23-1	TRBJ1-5	ASSHPFGNQPQH
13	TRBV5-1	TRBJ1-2	ASSSGQGAYDGYT
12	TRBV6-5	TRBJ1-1	ASSPGQGNYEAF
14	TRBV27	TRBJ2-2	ASTQGGRVNTGELF
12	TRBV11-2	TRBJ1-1	ASSLDPGNTEAF
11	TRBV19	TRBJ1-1	ASSMGTGDEAF
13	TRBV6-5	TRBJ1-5	ASSYGNPVNQPQH
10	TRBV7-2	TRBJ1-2	ASSTLNYGYT
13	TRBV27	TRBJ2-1	ASSPLGGAYNEQF
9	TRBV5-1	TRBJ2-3	ASRRLTAQY
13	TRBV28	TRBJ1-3	ASSPPRIGGNTIY
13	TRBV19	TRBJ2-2	ASSIGGSWTGELF
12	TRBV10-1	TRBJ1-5	ASSGHDSNQPQH
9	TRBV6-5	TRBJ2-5	ASSSLQTQY
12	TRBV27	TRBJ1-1	ASSLTGGRTEAF
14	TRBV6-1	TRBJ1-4	ASSEVHGPYRARLF
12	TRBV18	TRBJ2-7	ASSPPAGLNEQY
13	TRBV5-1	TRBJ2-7	ASSGGSGISYEQY
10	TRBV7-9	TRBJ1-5	ASSTENQPQH
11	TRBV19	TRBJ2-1	ASRKDRVGEQF
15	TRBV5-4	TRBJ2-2	ASSRTLNRPVTGELF
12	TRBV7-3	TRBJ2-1	ASSLTMSYNEQF
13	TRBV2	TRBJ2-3	ASSEDVASTDTQY
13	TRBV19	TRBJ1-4	ASTPSAGLNEKLF
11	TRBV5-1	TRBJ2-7	ASSLVGRDEQY
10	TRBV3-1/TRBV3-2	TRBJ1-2	ASSQGATGYT
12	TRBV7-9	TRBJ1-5	ASRPSGVNQPQH
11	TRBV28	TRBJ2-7	ASSLSSGPKKY
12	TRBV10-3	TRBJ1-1	AISELAENTEAF
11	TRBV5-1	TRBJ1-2	ASSWGENYGYT
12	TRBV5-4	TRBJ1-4	ASSGGQAFEKLF
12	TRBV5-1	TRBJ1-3	ASQGGNRPNTIY
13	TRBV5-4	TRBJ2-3	ASSLDGRQSGSQY
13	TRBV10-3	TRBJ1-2	AISDAPPEGYGYT
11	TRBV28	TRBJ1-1	ASSLSGITEAF
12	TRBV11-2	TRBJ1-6	ASSWEALYSPLH
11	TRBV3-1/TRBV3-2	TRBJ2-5	ASSPRGGATQY
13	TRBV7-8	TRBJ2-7	ASSFTSGVSYEQY
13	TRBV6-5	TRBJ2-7	ASRGGTSGAYEQY
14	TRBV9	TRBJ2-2	ASSVVGQGASGELF
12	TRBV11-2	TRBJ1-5	ASSLEGRSQPQH